Detailed here is one TCR beta chain. This clonotype was seen many times. No cognate antigen has been identified for it. No base qualities exist here, and no much larger clone lies one base off it. This entry is derived from a study of T cells in Graves' hyperthyroidism and ophthalmopathy (dated by TCRdb to the late 2010s). For the wider study: Peripheral blood was collected at initial diagnosis, before any treatment. Whether ophthalmopathy could be predicted prospectively was tested in an independent validation cohort made up of roughly 19 hyperthyroidism patients plus 17 patients who later progressed to ophthalmopathy. The approximately 100 discovery patients were randomly divided into training and test sets at a 7:3 ratio. Once sampling was done, hyperthyroidism patients were given methimazole at a starting dose of 30 mg daily, whereas ophthalmopathy patients were given high-dose intravenous methylprednisolone. The study also compared thyroid tissue and blood T-cell repertoires from about 6 Graves' hyperthyroidism patients. According to the paper, TCR Vbeta CDR3 sequencing was carried out on about 140 peripheral blood samples, which came from about 45 ophthalmopathy, 70 to 80 hyperthyroidism and roughly 17 progressor patients. A discovery cohort of about a hundred patients, roughly 43 with Graves' ophthalmopathy and 55 to 60 with stable Graves' hyperthyroidism, was used to find distinguishing TCR V-J signatures. On the study overall, not on this receptor specifically: Blood samples also contained most of the expanded thyroid clonotypes (frequency above 0.001), which suggests that blood repertoires may reflect thyroid immune responses. In cross-validation, a model built on a 13 V-J signature told ophthalmopathy apart from stable hyperthyroidism with roughly 87% sensitivity and roughly 82% specificity, and in testing the same model reached 80%/75%. Sample size was not statistically predetermined, and investigators were not blinded to group allocation. During validation, the model predicted progression to ophthalmopathy a median of roughly six months ahead of onset, with around 71% sensitivity and roughly 72% specificity.

V is cut by 5 bases and J by 6 bases, and the space between the germline ends is 13 bases. The germline V gene encodes CDR1 MNHNS and CDR2 SASEGT. From its cysteine to its phenylalanine, the CDR3 spans 13 amino acids. Just CDR3 DNA is preserved here, 39 bases in frame from base 1. A patient counted as having stable Graves' hyperthyroidism if no progression to ophthalmopathy occurred over 18 months of follow-up. Hyperthyroidism patients were newly diagnosed, with disease duration under 2 months, and aged 18 to 65 years. The study excluded patients with uncontrolled infections, other autoimmune diseases, pregnancy or lactation. Clinical symptoms, serum thyroxine and TRAb, thyroid ultrasound, and orbital computed tomography formed the basis for the diagnoses. PBMCs were isolated from about 9.2 ml of fresh peripheral blood by Ficoll-Paque density gradient centrifugation. Total RNA was extracted using Trizol reagent, and RNA quality was assessed on an Agilent 2100 Bioanalyzer.

TCR beta CDR3 regions were amplified from RNA transcripts. The first round of RT-PCR for the TCR CDR3 was performed with the HTBI primer set and the Qiagen OneStep RT-PCR kit. Libraries were constructed in a second round of multiplex PCR, after which size selection and purification were carried out. Libraries were sequenced paired-end with 100 bp reads on an Illumina HiSeq2000. The source study handled its data this way. SOAPnuke was used to process the raw data, throwing out any read that contained adapters or uncalled bases, had a mean Phred below 15, or lacked an exact constant-primer or identifier match. COPE v1.2.5 was used to merge high-quality paired reads, and clonotypes were defined as unique nucleotide sequences. MiTCR v1.1 was used to align the clonotypes against IMGT TRBV, TRBD and TRBJ reference segments. Only V-J combinations with frequency above 0.0001, covering about 99% of repertoires, were analysed. The TCS score was defined as F50 (clonal expansion) divided by E x V (chaos), with BLOSUM62-based TCRdist calculated between CDR3 peptides within each V-J. Welch's t-statistics and random forest reduced just over 500 V-J features to 13, which were used in a naive Bayes classifier (R e1071). TCRdb reran the public reads through fastp at Q25 and MiXCR, keeping productive beta chains. Under each unique CDR3 protein, matching rows form one entry showing the most common genes and DNA. TCRdb's processing, not the authors' own work, is the source of the V and J calls. The sample data list 350,000 to 400,000 distinct CDR3 sequences, and about a fifth of these were observed just once. The leading ten clones occupy 3.7% of the sample.

This receptor was obtained from a woman aged 18-30 years with Graves' hyperthyroidism. The rearranged segments are TRBV6-1 and TRBJ1-2; a weak D assignment points to TRBD1 (5 bases agree). The sequenced sample consisted of blood. The DNA sequence reads TGTGCCAGCAGTCAACGGGGGGATGATGGCTACACCTTC. This translates into CASSQRGDDGYTF.